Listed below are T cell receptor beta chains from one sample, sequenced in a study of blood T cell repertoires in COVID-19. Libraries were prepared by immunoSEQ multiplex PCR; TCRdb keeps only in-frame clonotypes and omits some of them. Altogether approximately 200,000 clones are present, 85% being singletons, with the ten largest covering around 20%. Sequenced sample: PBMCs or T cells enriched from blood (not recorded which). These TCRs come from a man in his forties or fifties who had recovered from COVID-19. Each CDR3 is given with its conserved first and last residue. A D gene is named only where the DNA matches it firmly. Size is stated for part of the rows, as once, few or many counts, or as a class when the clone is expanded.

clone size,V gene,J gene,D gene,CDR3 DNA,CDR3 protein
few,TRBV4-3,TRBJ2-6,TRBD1,TGCGCCAGCAGCCAAGTTAGTCATGGGACAGGAAGTTCTGGGGCCAACGTCCTGACTTTC,CASSQVSHGTGSSGANVLTF
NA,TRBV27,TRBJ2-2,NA,TGTGCCAGCAGTTCGACTAGTTACACCGGGGAGCTGTTTTTT,CASSSTSYTGELFF
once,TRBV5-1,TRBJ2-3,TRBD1,TGCGCCAGCAGCCTACCACTGACAGGGATCCGCACAGATACGCAGTATTTT,CASSLPLTGIRTDTQYF
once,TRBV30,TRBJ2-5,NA,TGTGCCTGGAGTGTGGGGGACTACCAAGAGACCCAGTACTTC,CAWSVGDYQETQYF
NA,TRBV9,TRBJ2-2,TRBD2,TGTGCCAGCAGCGACCGAGCGGGAGGGTCGGGGGTCACCGGGGAGCTGTTTTTT,CASSDRAGGSGVTGELFF
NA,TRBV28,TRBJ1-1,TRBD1,TGTGCCAGCAGTCGACAGGGGGCTGGGCAAGCTTTCTTT,CASSRQGAGQAFF
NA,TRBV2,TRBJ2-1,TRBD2,TGTGCCACCCACCTTAGCGGGAGCTCCTACAATGAGCAGTTCTTC,CATHLSGSSYNEQFF
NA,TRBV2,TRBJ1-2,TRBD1,TGTGCCAGCAGTGACCCGGGACAGGGGACAAGCGCGTCTGGCTACACCTTC,CASSDPGQGTSASGYTF
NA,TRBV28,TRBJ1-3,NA,TGTGCCAGCAGTTTGAACCTCGGGGTTTCGGGAAACACCATATATTTT,CASSLNLGVSGNTIYF
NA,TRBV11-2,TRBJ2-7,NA,TGTGCCAGCAGCTCGGACAGTTACGAGCAGTACTTC,CASSSDSYEQYF
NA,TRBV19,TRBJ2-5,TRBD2,TGTGCCAGTAGTCAGGGACTAGCGGGAGTAAAAGAGACCCAGTACTTC,CASSQGLAGVKETQYF
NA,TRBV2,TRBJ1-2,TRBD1,TGTGCCAGCCTACCCAAGACAGGGCCTAACTATGGCTACACCTTC,CASLPKTGPNYGYTF
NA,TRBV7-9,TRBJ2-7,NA,TGTGCCAGCAGCTTAGGCGGGATCTCCTACGAGCAGTACTTC,CASSLGGISYEQYF
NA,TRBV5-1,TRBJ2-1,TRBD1,TGCGCCAGCAGCCCCGGACAGGGGCGCGATGAGCAGTTCTTC,CASSPGQGRDEQFF
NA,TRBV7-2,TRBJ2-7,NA,TGTGCCAGCAGCTTAGGGGCCGGGAACGAGCAGTACTTC,CASSLGAGNEQYF
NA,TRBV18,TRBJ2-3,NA,TGTGCCACCCTGGACTCCCGTGGGGCAGATACGCAGTATTTT,CATLDSRGADTQYF
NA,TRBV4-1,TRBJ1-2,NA,TGCGCCAGCAGCCAAGATCCGACACCTCATAACTATGGCTACACCTTC,CASSQDPTPHNYGYTF
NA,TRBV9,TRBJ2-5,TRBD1,TGTGCCAGCAGCGTAGAAGGAAGGGGGCTTGAGACCCAGTACTTC,CASSVEGRGLETQYF
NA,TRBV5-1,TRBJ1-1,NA,TGCGCCAGCAGCTTGCAGGGAAGCGCTGAAGCTTTCTTT,CASSLQGSAEAFF
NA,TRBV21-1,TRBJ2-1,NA,TGTGCCAACAAAAGGGGGGCGGGAGGGCCCCACAATGAGCAGTTCTTC,CANKRGAGGPHNEQFF
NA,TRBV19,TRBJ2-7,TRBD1,TGTGCCAGTAGTAGCCGGGACAGGGGGCGCGAGCAGTACTTC,CASSSRDRGREQYF
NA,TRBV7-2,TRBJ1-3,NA,TGTGCCAGCAGTTTCCTCCCTGTACAGTGGCCCCCTTACACCATATATTTT,CASSFLPVQWPPYTIYF
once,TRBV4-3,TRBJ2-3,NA,TGCGCCAGCAGCCAGGGACGGGGGGATACGCAGTATTTT,CASSQGRGDTQYF
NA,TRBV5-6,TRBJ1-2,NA,TGTGCCAGCAGCTTGGACAGCGGACCCTATGGCTACACCTTC,CASSLDSGPYGYTF
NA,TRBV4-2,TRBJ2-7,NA,TGTGCCAGCAGCCAAGATAGAGGGCGCGAGCAGTACTTC,CASSQDRGREQYF
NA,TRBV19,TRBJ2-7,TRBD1,TGTGCCAGTAGCCCTAACGACAGGGCCGGGTACGAGCAGTACTTC,CASSPNDRAGYEQYF
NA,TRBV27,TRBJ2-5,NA,TGTGCCAGCAGTCCAACGACAGTCACTCAAGAGACCCAGTACTTC,CASSPTTVTQETQYF
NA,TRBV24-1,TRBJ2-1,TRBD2,TGTGCCACCAGTGCCCAACCCGGACTAGCGGGAGGGCCAAGGTACAATGAGCAGTTCTTC,CATSAQPGLAGGPRYNEQFF
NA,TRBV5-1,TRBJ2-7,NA,TGCGCCAGCAGCCCCGACCGGGGTTATACCTACGAGCAGTACTTC,CASSPDRGYTYEQYF
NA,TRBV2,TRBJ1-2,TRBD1,TGTGCCTCCCGGGACAGGGTCGGGGGCTACACCTTC,CASRDRVGGYTF
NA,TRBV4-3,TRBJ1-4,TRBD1,TGCGCCAGCAGCCAAGAATGGGGGACAGGGGGCAAGGAAAAACTGTTTTTT,CASSQEWGTGGKEKLFF
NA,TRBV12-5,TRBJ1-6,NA,TGTGCTAGCCGCCTGGGGGAGGACTCACCCCTCCACTTT,CASRLGEDSPLHF
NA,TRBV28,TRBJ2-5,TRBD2,TGTGCCAGCAGTGGACTAGCGGGAGAAGAGACCCAGTACTTC,CASSGLAGEETQYF
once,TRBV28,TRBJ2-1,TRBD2,TGTGCCAGCATGGCTAGCGGCAACAATGAGCAGTTCTTC,CASMASGNNEQFF
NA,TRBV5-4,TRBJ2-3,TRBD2,TGTGCCAGCAGCTTTACTAGCGGGAGGGCCGTAGATACGCAGTATTTT,CASSFTSGRAVDTQYF
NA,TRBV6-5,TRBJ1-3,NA,TGTGCCAGCAAGCGGGGGATCTCTGGAAACACCATATATTTT,CASKRGISGNTIYF
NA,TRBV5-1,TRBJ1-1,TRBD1,TGCGCCAGCAGCCAGCAGGGGGACACTGAAGCTTTCTTT,CASSQQGDTEAFF
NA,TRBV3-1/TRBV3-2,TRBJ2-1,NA,TGTGCCAGCAGCCAATTCCGCGATGAGCAGTTCTTC,CASSQFRDEQFF
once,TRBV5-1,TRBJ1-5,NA,TGCGCCAGCAGCTTGAGAGGGGGTCGTCAGCCCCAGCATTTT,CASSLRGGRQPQHF
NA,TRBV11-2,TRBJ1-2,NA,TGTGCCAGCAGCCCTCGTCAGGGTGGGTTTAACTATGGCTACACCTTC,CASSPRQGGFNYGYTF
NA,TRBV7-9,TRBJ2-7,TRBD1,TGTGCCAGCAGCTTAACAGGGGGGTCCTACGAGCAGTACTTC,CASSLTGGSYEQYF
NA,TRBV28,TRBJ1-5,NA,TGTGCCAGCAGCCTAGGGGGGGCCAGCAATCAGCCCCAGCATTTT,CASSLGGASNQPQHF
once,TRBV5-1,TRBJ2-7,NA,TGCGCCAGCAGCTTCGGTACAGGCTGGATGGGCGAGCAGTACTTC,CASSFGTGWMGEQYF
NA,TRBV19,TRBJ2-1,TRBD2,TGTGCCAGTAGTATTTCGGGGGGAAATGAGCAGTTCTTC,CASSISGGNEQFF
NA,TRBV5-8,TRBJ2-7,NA,TGTGCCAGCAGCCAGGCCGGATTGGCAGGCCCCTACGAGCAGTACTTC,CASSQAGLAGPYEQYF
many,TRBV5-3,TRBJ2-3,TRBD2,TGTGCCAGAAGCGGACTAGCGGGAGGGAAAGATACGCAGTATTTT,CARSGLAGGKDTQYF
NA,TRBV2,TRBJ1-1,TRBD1,TGTGCCAGCCAACAGGGGGTAGGGACTGAAGCTTTCTTT,CASQQGVGTEAFF
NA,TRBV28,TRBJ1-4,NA,TGTGCCAGCAGTTTGGACATCTCAACTAATGAAAAACTGTTTTTT,CASSLDISTNEKLFF
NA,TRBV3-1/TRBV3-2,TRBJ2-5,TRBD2,TGTGCCAGCAGCCGGGGACTAGCGGAAGAGACCCAGTACTTC,CASSRGLAEETQYF